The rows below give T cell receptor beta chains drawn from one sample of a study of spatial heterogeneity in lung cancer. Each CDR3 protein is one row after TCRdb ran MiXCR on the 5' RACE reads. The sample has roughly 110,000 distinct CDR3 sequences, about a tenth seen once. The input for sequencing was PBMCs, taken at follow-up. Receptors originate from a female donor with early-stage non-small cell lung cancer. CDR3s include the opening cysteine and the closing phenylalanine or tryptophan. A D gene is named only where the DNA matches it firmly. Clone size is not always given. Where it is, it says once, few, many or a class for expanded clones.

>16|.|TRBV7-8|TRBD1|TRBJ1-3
TGTGCCAGCACACCGAGCCAAGGGGGCAATGGAAACACCATATATTTT
CASTPSQGGNGNTIYF
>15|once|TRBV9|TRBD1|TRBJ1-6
TGTGCCAGCAGCCCACTCGGGACAGCCAATTCACCCCTCCACTTT
CASSPLGTANSPLHF
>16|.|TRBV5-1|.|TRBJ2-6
TGCGCCAGCAGCTTGATGGGGTACTCTGGGGCCAACGTCCTGACTTTC
CASSLMGYSGANVLTF
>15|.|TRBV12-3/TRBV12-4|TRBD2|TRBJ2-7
TGTGCCAGCTTAGAGGGGGCGGGAGGGCCCTACGAGCAGTACTTC
CASLEGAGGPYEQYF
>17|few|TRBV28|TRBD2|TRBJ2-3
TGTGCCAGCCGCCTCACGGGACTAGCGGGGTACACAGATACGCAGTATTTT
CASRLTGLAGYTDTQYF
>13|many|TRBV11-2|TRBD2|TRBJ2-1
TGTGCCAGCAGCTTAGGGCTAGCGGGAGGGCAGTTCTTC
CASSLGLAGGQFF
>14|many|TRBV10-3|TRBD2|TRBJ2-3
TGTGCCATCAGCTGGACTAGCGACACAGATACGCAGTATTTT
CAISWTSDTDTQYF
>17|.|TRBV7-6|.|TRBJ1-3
TGTGCCAGCAGCTTAGCCCCCTATGTTAGCTCTGGAAACACCATATATTTT
CASSLAPYVSSGNTIYF
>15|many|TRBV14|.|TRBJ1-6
TGTGCCAGCAGCCAAGGACGGAGCTATAATTCACCCCTCCACTTT
CASSQGRSYNSPLHF
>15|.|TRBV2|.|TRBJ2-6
TGTGCCAGCGGGGACGGAATCTCTGGGGCCAACGTCCTGACTTTC
CASGDGISGANVLTF
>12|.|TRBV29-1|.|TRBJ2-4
TGCAGCGTTGAAGGACTCAAGAACATTCAGTACTTC
CSVEGLKNIQYF
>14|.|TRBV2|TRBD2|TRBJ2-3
TGTGCCAGCAGTCGGGGGGACAGCACAGATACGCAGTATTTT
CASSRGDSTDTQYF
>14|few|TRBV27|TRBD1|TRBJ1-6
TGTGCCAGCAGTTTTTCCAGGGGGCGATCACCCCTCCACTTT
CASSFSRGRSPLHF
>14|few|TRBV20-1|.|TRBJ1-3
TGCAGTGCACCTGACGGTACCTCTGGAAACACCATATATTTT
CSAPDGTSGNTIYF
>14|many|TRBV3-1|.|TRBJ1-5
TGTGCCAGCAGCCAAAGGTGGGGCCTTCAGCCCCAGCATTTT
CASSQRWGLQPQHF
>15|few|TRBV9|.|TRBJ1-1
TGTGCCAGCAGCTCGAAAGGTTTAGGGGGCACTGAAGCTTTCTTT
CASSSKGLGGTEAFF
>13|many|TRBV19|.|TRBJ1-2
TGTGCCAGCCGGGGAGGCAGGACTTATGGCTACACCTTC
CASRGGRTYGYTF
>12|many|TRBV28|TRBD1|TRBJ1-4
TGTGCCACCGGCGGGACAGTTGAAAAACTGTTTTTT
CATGGTVEKLFF
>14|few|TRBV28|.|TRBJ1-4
TGTGCCAGCATCTCGTTGCGGCTTAATGAAAAACTGTTTTTT
CASISLRLNEKLFF
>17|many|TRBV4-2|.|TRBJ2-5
TGTGCCAGCAGCCAAGATCATTCGGACTCCAGACAAGAGACCCAGTACTTC
CASSQDHSDSRQETQYF
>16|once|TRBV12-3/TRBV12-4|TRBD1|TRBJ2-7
TGTGCCAGCAGTGATCCGGGACAGGGGAGCTCCTACGAGCAGTACTTC
CASSDPGQGSSYEQYF
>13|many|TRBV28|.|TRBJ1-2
TGTGCCAGCAGAATTGGGGAGTTCGTAGGCTACACCTTC
CASRIGEFVGYTF
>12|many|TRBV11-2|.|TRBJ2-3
TGTGCCAGCAGCCAGTGGGGAGATACGCAGTATTTT
CASSQWGDTQYF
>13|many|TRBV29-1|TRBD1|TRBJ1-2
TGCAGCGTCGCACGGACAGGGGACTATGGCTACACCTTC
CSVARTGDYGYTF
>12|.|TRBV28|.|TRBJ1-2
TGTGCCAGCACCATTAAGAGCTATGGCTACACCTTC
CASTIKSYGYTF
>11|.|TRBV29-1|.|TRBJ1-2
TGCAGCGTTGGTGAAGCCTATGGCTACACCTTC
CSVGEAYGYTF
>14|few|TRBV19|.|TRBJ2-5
TGTGCCAGTAGTCCCAGGACCCCCGGGGAGACCCAGTACTTC
CASSPRTPGETQYF
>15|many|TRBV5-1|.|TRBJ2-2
TGCGCCAGCAGCCTTGGAGGCTATAAGACCGGGGAGCTGTTTTTT
CASSLGGYKTGELFF